These 3 T cell receptor beta chains share one sample of origin, sequenced in a study of beta chain features in type 1 diabetes. Every bit of the isolated RNA underwent reverse transcription, so sequencing read expressed TCRB transcripts. Clones were sequenced by immunoSEQ multiplex PCR, and TCRdb holds only the in-frame ones, with some missing. The sample contains about 900,000 clones, roughly 17% of which appear only once. Sequencing was done on a sample of naive CD4+ T cells from blood. The receptors were sampled from a young woman in good health.

This clone was picked up one time. The gene calls are TRBV7-3 and TRBJ1-1, with D hard to call. The CDR3 sequence is 13 residues long. Trimming removed 0 bases at V and 3 bases at J, with 5 bases between. Germline V gene lookup returns CDR1 SGHTA and CDR2 FQGTGA. CDR3 DNA: TGTGCCAGCAGCTTAACGGTCGACACTGAAGCTTTCTTT. It specifies CASSLTVDTEAFF.

This clone was observed a handful of times. The rearrangement links TRBV28 to TRBJ2-1, with TRBD2 matching over 7 bases. Trimming removed 3 bases from V and 11 bases from J; junction bases left unmatched: 13. The germline V gene encodes CDR1 MDHEN and CDR2 SYDVKM. This CDR3 comprises 15 residues. CDR3 in DNA: TGTGCCAGCAGTTTTGGCGGGAGCGGATTCAAAAAGCAGTTCTTC. This translates into CASSFGGSGFKKQFF.

The rearrangement uses TRBV20-1 and TRBJ2-7; D is uncertain. The CDR3 extends over 11 amino acids. Germline-derived CDR1 and CDR2 are DFQATT and SNEGSKA (reference sequence). With 2 bases removed from V and 4 bases from J, the gap between germline ends came to 6 bases. CDR3 sequence: CSARSIYEQYF. The CDR3 region has the DNA TGCAGTGCTAGATCCATATACGAGCAGTACTTC.